The text below deals with one TCR beta chain. This receptor's antigen is unknown. Base qualities are not recorded, but no much larger clone differs from it by a single base. The data originate from a study of blood T cell repertoires in COVID-19 (dated by TCRdb to 2020 to 2021). Background for the entire study: Samples covering the acute and convalescent phases of COVID-19 were provided by collaborators in the United States, Italy and Spain. Samples came from the ongoing ImmuneRACE study (first 160 participants) plus 1,254 subjects from 6 global collaborators. Subjects who had been exposed to COVID-19, were actively infected with it, or had recovered from it provided the deeply sampled blood TCRbeta repertoires that made up the dataset. Where HLA class I and class II types were available, the types were taken from metadata supplied by the sample provider, not from assay-based typing. The repertoires were made available in a free public database intended to serve as a resource for research on the immune response to SARS-CoV-2. The material from the prospective study consisted of cDNA or gDNA derived from T cells, B-cell-depleted T cells, or PBMCs. A de-identified subject ID, COVID-19 status, age in years and sex were almost always included in the sample metadata. Overall study results and their limits: Clinical and demographic metadata were provided uncurated, with the amount varying by source and participant.

Each collaborating institution followed its own protocols to collect whole blood in K2EDTA tubes. For TCRbeta analysis, collaborators shipped samples as frozen whole blood, isolated PBMCs, or DNA extracted from either of those sample types. TCRbeta CDR3 regions were amplified from genomic DNA by means of the immunoSEQ Assay, a bias-controlled multiplex PCR. In the source study's methods: The number of nucleated cells in each sample was estimated from the amplification of reference gene primers within the assay. Sequence reads were collapsed and filtered to measure the absolute abundance of every unique TCRbeta CDR3 rearrangement. For each sample, productive Simpson clonality was calculated by taking the square root of Simpson's diversity index across productive rearrangements. TCRdb provides this immuneACCESS table in a form limited to in-frame rearrangements. Some clones are lacking; in checked studies, under half of them reflect an unresolved V gene, and why the rest are absent is not known. V and J calls and clone size follow that table, whereas D and trimming were derived from the DNA. In all, the sample holds 130,000 to 150,000 clones, and 84% of those were seen once. Roughly a tenth of the sample rests with the top ten.

The germline V gene provides CDR1 MDHEN and CDR2 SYDVKM. Including the terminal cysteine and phenylalanine, the CDR3 comprises 15 residues. Solely the CDR3 DNA is kept, with 45 bases framed from the first base. The V and J ends are trimmed by 6 bases and 0 bases, leaving 14 bases between them. This clonotype originated in a man in his 60s with active or convalescent COVID-19. The chain is made from TRBV28 and TRBJ1-1; the D gene is perhaps TRBD1, on 5 matching bases. The sequencing input was peripheral blood. The CDR3 is CASRPGDRMNTEAFF. The nucleotide sequence reads TGTGCCAGCAGGCCGGGGGACCGCATGAACACTGAAGCTTTCTTT.